Below, one T cell receptor (beta chain) is given with its context. Its antigen remains unidentified. There are no base qualities to consult, and no much larger clone falls within one base. The cohort consisted of 650 to 850 healthy bone marrow donors. At the time of sampling, all cohort members were nominally healthy, though unrecorded immune exposures were likely present. The donor tested CMV seronegative and was one of the 352 seronegative cohort members. Every donor gave a peripheral blood sample, and the peripheral blood mononuclear cells from that sample were used for TCR beta sequencing. Genomic DNA was extracted from the blood cell samples with the Qiagen DNeasy Blood Extraction Kit. This record belongs to a study of cytomegalovirus exposure and HLA in healthy donors (dated by TCRdb to 2015 to 2018). Background on the whole study: In an earlier analysis of approximately 500 of the donors, 250 to 300 Gb of sequence data and 90 million to 120 million unique TCR beta sequences from 180 million or so T cells were reported. Approximately 330 gigabases of sequencing data and 75 million to 85 million unique TCR sequences made up an early release that covered 500 to 650 HLA-typed donors. Of the roughly 400 genotyped donors, over 70% fell in the genetic ancestry cluster associated with self-reported Caucasian donors. The aim of the study was to test whether cataloging public T cell receptors could identify signatures of past pathogen exposure. Using immunosequencing, the study profiled T cell repertoires from around 680 subjects and related those repertoires to cytomegalovirus serostatus. In addition to the first cohort of around 670 subjects, a separate validation cohort of some 120 different subjects was used. To predict cytomegalovirus infection status, the study brought together high-throughput TCR immunosequencing, statistical association of individual TCRs with disease status, and machine learning. A later analysis re-analyzed previously published TCR beta repertoires from about 600 donors and added high-resolution HLA genotyping to study TCR occurrence patterns. In the later analysis, no new phenotypic data were used to find candidate immune exposures; instead, reliance was placed on TCR beta sequences and their occurrence across donors. An earlier analysis of 587 of the donors used high-throughput TCR beta sequencing to judge whether each TCR beta V gene segment behaved as functional or pseudogenic. Alongside the repertoire data, information on donor age, sex, ethnicity and CMV serostatus was compiled. Genome-wide SNP genotypes for about 60% of the roughly 700 donors were used in a later genetic analysis, which treated that subset as a discovery cohort. All discovery cohort repertoires had been generated using a single sequencing platform. Both class I and class II loci were covered by HLA typing, at four-digit resolution. The number of donors typed differed by locus, with about 629-630 for A, B, C, DRB1 and DQB1, around 500 for DQA1, some 570 for DPA1, and approximately 470 for DPB1. Four or five DR-DQ haplotypes were handled as single units for association and clustering because linkage in the cohort was strong. Across 300 to 500 genotyped donors of the cohort, an average of roughly 200,000 unique TCR beta nucleotide sequences per donor were sequenced, and around 20% of those sequences were non-productive. General findings and caveats noted by the study authors: Because HLA typing was missing for some donors at each locus, association tests included only the typed subset. In an earlier analysis of around 500 of the donors, most TCR beta V segments appeared in productive rearrangements about 90% or about 30% of the time, broadly matching IMGT annotations. Only TCR beta chains were sequenced in this cohort, and the absence of alpha or paired-chain data limited detectable features. In a later analysis, the rate of TCR association differed among HLA loci, with DRB1 alleles having the most associated TCRs and HLA-C alleles having the fewest. A later genetic analysis associated a missense DCLRE1C variant with V-gene and J-gene trimming of TCR beta chains, and an independent cohort replicated the association. In the study, 150 to 200 TCR beta chains were listed as associated with cytomegalovirus. The only immune exposure information available for the cohort was CMV serostatus. The classifier was reported to diagnose cytomegalovirus status with high specificity and sensitivity in both the original cohort and the validation cohort. When HLA alleles, especially DR and DQ, strongly co-occurred, TCR associations were difficult to assign to individual alleles. Across donors, most TCR sequences were observed very rarely, whereas some public TCRs were present in many individuals. Several of the top co-occurrence clusters appeared to be linked to parvovirus B19, influenza, CMV and Epstein-Barr virus, according to a later analysis. Roughly uniform sequencing depth across donors was assumed in presence/absence analyses, although this assumption may not hold. Linkage disequilibrium might explain the correlated functional status among segregating V segments, but an unknown experimental factor could not be excluded. Because counts were too low, 15 or so rarely observed V segments, including chromosome 9 orphons, were excluded from the earlier analysis of under 650 of the donors. According to the authors, the approach could potentially be generalized to other disease states and immunological phenotypes. In a later genetic analysis, fewer N-insertions in productive TCRs were reported among donors in an Asian-associated ancestry cluster than the 666-donor mean. A later analysis found that HLA-associated TCR beta chains were more clonally expanded and had lower generation probabilities than equally common non-associated chains. According to a later analysis, most CMV-associated TCR beta chains appeared to be HLA-restricted, and the HLA associations seemed to be driven largely by CMV exposure. In a later analysis, around 15,000 TCR beta sequences were associated with specific HLA alleles at a false discovery rate of 0.05. The sequencing pipeline was judged likely to have produced a cluster of highly shared sequence variants as a technical artifact. A few of the identified cytomegalovirus-associated TCR beta chains were confirmed in vitro to be specific for cytomegalovirus antigens. A further reported finding was that TCR beta sequences accurately predicted the HLA-A and HLA-B alleles for most subjects in the first cohort. Because the 87-base-pair reads could not distinguish some IMGT-functional V segments, including TRBV6-2 and TRBV6-3, those segments were excluded.

The library was made by the immunoSEQ multiplex PCR assay. For the multiplex PCR, a mixture combining 60 forward primers for TCR Vbeta segments and 13 reverse primers for TCR Jbeta segments was used. A multiplex PCR assay on genomic DNA amplified the CDR3 region of rearranged TCR beta genes. Amplified TCR beta libraries were sequenced as 87-base-pair reads on the Illumina HiSeq System. In the paper's pipeline: Across the 600 to 700 repertoires, a later analysis counted about 81 million unique TCR beta chains, 9.5 million to 13 million of which were shared by at least two donors. Raw reads were error-corrected and collapsed into unique sequences with a nearest-neighbor algorithm that merged closely related sequences to remove PCR and sequencing errors. To assign V, D and J gene segments, CDR3 sequences were aligned to IMGT reference sequences. For a sequence to be retained, at least a six-nucleotide match to both a V gene segment and a J gene segment was required. A rearrangement counted as productive if the CDR3 had no stop codons and remained in frame with V and J, and every other rearrangement counted as non-productive. Following IMGT convention, CDR3 was defined as the stretch from the second conserved V-encoded cysteine to the conserved J-encoded phenylalanine. The earlier analysis of more than 450 of the donors excluded sequences that lacked an unambiguous match to a single V gene segment. In an earlier analysis of approximately 500 of the donors, a V segment was called functional when productive rearrangements were above 56.7%, and segregating when the standard deviation between donors exceeded 5%. To diagnose cytomegalovirus status from the catalog of TCR beta chain sequences, a statistical classification framework was built. V and J gene assignment, in a later analysis, came from comparing TCR nucleotide sequences with IMGT/GENE-DB human TR gene sequences. The TCRdist pipeline was used in a later analysis to assign CDR3 sequences and most-parsimonious VDJ recombination scenarios. A later analysis defined each TCR beta chain by its CDR3 amino acid sequence plus V-gene family, and excluded reads lacking a unique V-gene family. As a way to deal with suspected cross-contamination and a sequencing artifact, a later analysis dropped approximately 590 nucleotide sequences that were highly shared and had low generation probability. In a later analysis, a clonal expansion index was calculated for each public chain from normalized within-repertoire ranks of inferred template counts. In a later analysis, generation probabilities were computed using a VDJ recombination model fitted to out-of-frame rearrangements, and the results were checked against IGoR. Hypergeometric tests were used in a later analysis to score TCR-TCR, TCR-HLA and TCR-CMV co-occurrence, with a repertoire-size bias correction applied to the TCR pairs. A later analysis estimated false discovery rates by permuting HLA or CMV assignments 20 times. In a later analysis, co-occurring TCRs were grouped using DBSCAN, with TCRdist sequence similarity added in when clustering inside HLA-allele-positive subsets. Repertoires with fewer than 30,000 or more than 120,000 public chains, plus five repertoires with anomalous nucleotide sharing, were excluded from co-occurrence clustering. TCRdb obtained this table from immuneACCESS and retained in-frame rearrangements with V and J assigned. These tables miss some clones; where compared with another copy, unresolved V genes account for less than half of the shortfall, and the remainder is unexplained. That table furnishes V, J and clone size, whereas the DNA furnished D and trimming. Here the sample has 77,000 or so clones; approximately 75% occur a single time. The ten largest account for 5.5% to 8.5% of the sample.

The CDR3 spans 12 residues, from the cysteine through the phenylalanine. The only DNA kept is the CDR3, 36 bases in frame from the first base. CDR1 SQVTM and CDR2 ANQGSEA were looked up in the germline V gene. The junction shows trimming of 7 bases on V and 2 bases on J, and the gene matches do not reach 4 bases of it. The sequence joins TRBV29-1 to TRBJ1-1; 7 central bases correspond to TRBD1. The sequence came from a woman aged 40 to 50 in good health and CMV-seronegative. Sequencing was done on a sample of PBMCs. The CDR3 protein sequence reads: CSGRDSNTEAFF. The DNA sequence is given as TGCAGCGGGCGGGACAGCAACACTGAAGCTTTCTTT.